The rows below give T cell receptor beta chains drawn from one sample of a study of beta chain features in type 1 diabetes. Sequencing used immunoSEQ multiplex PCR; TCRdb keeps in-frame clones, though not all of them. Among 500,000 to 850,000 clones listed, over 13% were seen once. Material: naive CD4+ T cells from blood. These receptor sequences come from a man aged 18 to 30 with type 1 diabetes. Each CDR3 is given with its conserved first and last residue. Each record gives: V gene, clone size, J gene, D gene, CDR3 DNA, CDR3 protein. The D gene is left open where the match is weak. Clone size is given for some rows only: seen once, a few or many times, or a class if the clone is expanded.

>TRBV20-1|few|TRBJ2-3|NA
TGCAGTGCTAGTCTGACAGATACGCAGTATTTT
CSASLTDTQYF
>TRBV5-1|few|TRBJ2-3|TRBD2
TGCGCCAGCAGCTCCTTTCCGGGAGGGGGAGATACGCAGTATTTT
CASSSFPGGGDTQYF
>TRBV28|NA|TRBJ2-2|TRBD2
TGTGCCAGCAGTCCCGGACTAGGACTGAACACCGGGGAGCTGTTTTTT
CASSPGLGLNTGELFF
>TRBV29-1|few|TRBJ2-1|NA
TGCAGCGTGGCCCTCTATGAGCAGTTCTTC
CSVALYEQFF
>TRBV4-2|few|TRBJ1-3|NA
TGTGCCAGCAGCCAAGATCAAGCTCCCCGAGGAAACACCATATATTTT
CASSQDQAPRGNTIYF
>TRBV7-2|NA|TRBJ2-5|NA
TGTGCCAGCAGCCTGGAGACCCAGTACTTC
CASSLETQYF
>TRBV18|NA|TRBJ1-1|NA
TGTGCCAGCTCACCCCTGGGCTCTGAAGCTTTCTTT
CASSPLGSEAFF
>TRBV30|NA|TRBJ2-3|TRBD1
TGTGCCTCCCGGACAGGAAACACAGATACGCAGTATTTT
CASRTGNTDTQYF
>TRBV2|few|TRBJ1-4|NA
TGTGCCAGCAGTGAAGGGGATGGTGAAAAACTGTTTTTT
CASSEGDGEKLFF
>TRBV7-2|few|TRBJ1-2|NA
TGTGCCAGCAGCTTAGGTCGGCAGGGGTCAAACTATGGCTACACCTTC
CASSLGRQGSNYGYTF
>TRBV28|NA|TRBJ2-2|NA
TGTGCCAGCAGTTTGCAATACACCGGGGAGCTGTTTTTT
CASSLQYTGELFF
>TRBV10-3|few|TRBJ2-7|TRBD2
TGTGCCATCAGTGAGTCGGCTAGCGGGAGGGGTTACGAGCAGTACTTC
CAISESASGRGYEQYF
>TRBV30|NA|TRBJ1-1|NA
TGTGCCTGGACAGGGATGGTTGAAGCTTTCTTT
CAWTGMVEAFF
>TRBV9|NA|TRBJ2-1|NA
TGTGCCAGCAGCGTAGCAGCCAGTAGCTCCTACAATGAGCAGTTCTTC
CASSVAASSSYNEQFF
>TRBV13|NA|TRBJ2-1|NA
TGTGCCAGCAGCACCCGACAGGTGGGCCAGAATGAGCAGTTCTTC
CASSTRQVGQNEQFF
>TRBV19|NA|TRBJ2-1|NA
TGTGCCAGTAGTATAGGCAACTACAATGAGCAGTTCTTC
CASSIGNYNEQFF
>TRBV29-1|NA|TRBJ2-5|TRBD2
TGCAGCGGACTAGCGGGACCCATGGAGACCCAGTACTTC
CSGLAGPMETQYF
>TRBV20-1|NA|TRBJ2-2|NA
TGCAGTGCTAGGGGCTCCGGGGAGCTGTTTTTT
CSARGSGELFF
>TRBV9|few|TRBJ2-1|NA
TGTGCCAGCAGTCCCGGGGCTGGTTCCTACAATGAGCAGTTCTTC
CASSPGAGSYNEQFF
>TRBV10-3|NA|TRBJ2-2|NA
TGTGCCATCAGTGAGTCCCAGGGACCCGGGGAGCTGTTTTTT
CAISESQGPGELFF
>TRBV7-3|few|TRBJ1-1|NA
TGTGCCAGCAGCTTAATGCAGGCGACTGAAGCTTTCTTT
CASSLMQATEAFF
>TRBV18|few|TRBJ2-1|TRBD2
TGTGCCAGCTCACCACTAGCGGGAGCGGGCAATGAGCAGTTCTTC
CASSPLAGAGNEQFF
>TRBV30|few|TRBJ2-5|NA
TGTGCCTGGACCATCGAGGGGACCCAGTACTTC
CAWTIEGTQYF
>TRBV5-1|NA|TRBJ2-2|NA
TGCGCCAGCAGCTTAAGGGGGAACACCGGGGAGCTGTTTTTT
CASSLRGNTGELFF
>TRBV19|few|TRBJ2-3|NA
TGTGCCAGTGCAACAAGGGGATGGGGCAGGGGAACAGATACGCAGTATTTT
CASATRGWGRGTDTQYF
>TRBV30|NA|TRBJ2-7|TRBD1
TGTGCCCTGAGCGGACAGGGGTTAGAGCAGTACTTC
CALSGQGLEQYF
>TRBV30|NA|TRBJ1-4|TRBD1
TGTGCCTGCGACAGGGTCAGTACTGAAAAACTGTTTTTT
CACDRVSTEKLFF
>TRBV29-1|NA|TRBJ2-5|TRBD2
TGCAGCGTTGGTGGGACTAGCGGGAAAGGAGAGACCCAGTACTTC
CSVGGTSGKGETQYF
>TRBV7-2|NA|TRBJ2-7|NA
TGTGCCAGCAGCTTAAAAGCGGTCTACGAGCAGTACTTC
CASSLKAVYEQYF
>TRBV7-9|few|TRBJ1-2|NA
TGTGCCAGCAGCCCACTGAACTACACCTTC
CASSPLNYTF
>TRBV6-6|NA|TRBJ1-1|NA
TGTGCCAGCAGTTACTCGACTTCCCAGGGCACTGAAGCTTTCTTT
CASSYSTSQGTEAFF
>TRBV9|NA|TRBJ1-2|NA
TGTGCCAGCAGCGTTGAACAGGGTTATGGCTACACCTTC
CASSVEQGYGYTF
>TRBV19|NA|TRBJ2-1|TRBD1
TGTGCCAGTAGTGCGGACAGGCGTTACGATGAGCAGTTCTTC
CASSADRRYDEQFF
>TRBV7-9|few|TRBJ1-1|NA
TGTGCCAGCAGCGAAGCTTACACTGAAGCTTTCTTT
CASSEAYTEAFF
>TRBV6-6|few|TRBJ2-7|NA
TGTGCCAGCAGTTACTCCACGCGGACCGTATACGAGCAGTACTTC
CASSYSTRTVYEQYF
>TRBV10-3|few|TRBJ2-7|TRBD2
TGTGCCATCAGTGCCCAACTAGCGGGCCTTCACGAGCAGTACTTC
CAISAQLAGLHEQYF
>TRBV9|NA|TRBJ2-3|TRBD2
TGTGCCAGCAGCGTTTCGTCTAGCGGGAGCACAGATACGCAGTATTTT
CASSVSSSGSTDTQYF
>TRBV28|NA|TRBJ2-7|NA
TGTGCCAGCAACGTACTGGGCGAGCAGTACTTC
CASNVLGEQYF
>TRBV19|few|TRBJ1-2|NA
TGTGCCACCGAACGGGCAGGGTCCTCCGGTTATGGCTACACCTTC
CATERAGSSGYGYTF
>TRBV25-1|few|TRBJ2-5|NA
TGTGCCAGCAGTGAATACGAGACCCAGTACTTC
CASSEYETQYF
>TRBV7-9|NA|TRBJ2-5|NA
TGTGCCAGCAGGCCTCGAGGGACCGCCTCCGAGACCCAGTACTTC
CASRPRGTASETQYF
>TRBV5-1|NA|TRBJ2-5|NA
TGCGCCAGCAGCTTCGGACTGCAAGAGACCCAGTACTTC
CASSFGLQETQYF
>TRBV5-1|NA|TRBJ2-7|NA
TGCGCCAGCAGCTCCTTCGGGGACCACGAGCAGTACTTC
CASSSFGDHEQYF
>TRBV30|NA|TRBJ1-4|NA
TGTGCCTGGAGCCGGGGGGGTGACGAAAAACTGTTTTTT
CAWSRGGDEKLFF
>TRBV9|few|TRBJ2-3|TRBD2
TGTGCCAGCAGCGTCGGGACTAGCGAGTTCACAGATACGCAGTATTTT
CASSVGTSEFTDTQYF
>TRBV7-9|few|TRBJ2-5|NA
TGTGCCAGCACCCTTGGGGGGCAAGGAGAGACCCAGTACTTC
CASTLGGQGETQYF
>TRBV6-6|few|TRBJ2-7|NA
TGTGCCGCCGGGCAGCCGGGGCACTACGAGCAGTACTTC
CAAGQPGHYEQYF
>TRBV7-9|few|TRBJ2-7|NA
TGTGCCAGCAGCTTAGCCCTCGGTAGAACCTACGAGCAGTACTTC
CASSLALGRTYEQYF
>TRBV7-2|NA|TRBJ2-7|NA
TGTGCCAGCAGCGTACAGGAGAGAAACGAGCAGTACTTC
CASSVQERNEQYF
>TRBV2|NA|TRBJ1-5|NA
TGTGCCAGCGGCACGAGGGATCAGCCCCAGCATTTT
CASGTRDQPQHF
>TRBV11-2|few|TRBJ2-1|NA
TGTGCCAGCAGCTCATTAGCCGTAGTCGGGTACAATGAGCAGTTCTTC
CASSSLAVVGYNEQFF
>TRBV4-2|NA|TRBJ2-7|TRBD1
TGTGCCAGCAGCCAAGATATGCAGGGGGCAGGCGAGCAGTACTTC
CASSQDMQGAGEQYF
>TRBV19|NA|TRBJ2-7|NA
TGTGCCAGTAGTATAGGGACAGCCTCCTACGAGCAGTACTTC
CASSIGTASYEQYF
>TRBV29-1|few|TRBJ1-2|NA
TGCAGCGTGAGCCATGGGTTCTCGGGCGGCTACACCTTC
CSVSHGFSGGYTF
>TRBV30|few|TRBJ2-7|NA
TGTGCCTGGAGTCCCCAGGGGACCCTCCTTCACTACGAGCAGTACTTC
CAWSPQGTLLHYEQYF
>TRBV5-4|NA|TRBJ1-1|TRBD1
TGTGCCAGCAGCTCCGGACAGGGGGGAACTGAAGCTTTCTTT
CASSSGQGGTEAFF
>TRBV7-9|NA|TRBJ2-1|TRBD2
TGTGCCAGCAGCTTAACACTAGCGGCCTTACAGTTCTTC
CASSLTLAALQFF
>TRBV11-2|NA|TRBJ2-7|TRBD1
TGTGCCAGCAGGCGTCCGGGACAGCCTACCTACGAGCAGTACTTC
CASRRPGQPTYEQYF